The subject of this entry is one T cell receptor beta chain. The data stem from a study of T cell responses to AZD1222 COVID-19 vaccine. After removal of 7 bases from V and 4 bases from J, the junction contained 9 bases not matched to a gene. CDR3 length: 16 residues. Per the germline V gene, CDR1 is SEHNR and CDR2 is FQNEAQ (reference sequence). Data came from immunoSEQ multiplex PCR; TCRdb stores just in-frame clones and leaves some out. The data show some 120,000 clones, with about 88% seen just once and about 9.9% held by the top ten. Pooled samples include second doses given at about 4 or 12 weeks.

The chain combines TRBV7-9 with TRBJ2-2, with TRBD1 matching 10 bases. The sequencing used peripheral blood, collected 28 days after the second AZD1222 dose. This TCR was sampled from an adult who received the AZD1222 COVID-19 vaccine. The CDR3 region is CASTSNRDRGTGELFF. CDR3 nucleotide sequence: TGTGCCAGCACCTCAAACCGGGACAGGGGCACCGGGGAGCTGTTTTTT.